A single sample is the source of the 8 T cell receptor beta chains below, sequenced in a study of cytomegalovirus exposure and HLA in healthy donors. Libraries were prepared by immunoSEQ multiplex PCR; TCRdb keeps only in-frame clonotypes and omits some of them. Seen here are tens of thousands of clones, 90% to 95% observed once, and the top ten hold 2% to 2.5%. Sequencing input: PBMCs. The receptors come from a woman aged 25 to 39 in good health and CMV-seronegative.

This clone occurred once. The chain recombines TRBV7-2 with TRBJ1-5; possibly TRBD1 for D (5 bases). This CDR3 region has 15 residues. CDR1 and CDR2 (germline): SGHTA, FQGNSA. The V gene lost 5 bases and the J gene lost 1 base, with 12 bases spanning the gap. The CDR3 region is CASSRGGSSNQPQHF. The DNA for the CDR3 is TGTGCCAGCAGCCGCGGGGGGTCGAGCAATCAGCCCCAGCATTTT.

V gene TRBV19 combines with J gene TRBJ1-5; D is unclear. Germline CDR1 LNHDA, CDR2 SQIVND (reference sequence). With 7 bases removed from V and 5 bases from J, the gap between germline ends came to 12 bases. The CDR3 runs to 13 residues. CDR3: CASIADADQPQHF. The CDR3 bases are TGTGCCAGTATAGCCGACGCGGATCAGCCCCAGCATTTT.

This rearrangement joins TRBV2 to TRBJ2-2; no definite D call. The germline V gene encodes CDR1 SNHLY and CDR2 FYNNEI. The CDR3 contains 16 residues. Trimming left V 5 bases short and J 1 base short, with 14 bases between. CDR3 bases: TGTGCCAGCAGTTATATACCAACGGGGAACACCGGGGAGCTGTTTTTT. Translating it yields CASSYIPTGNTGELFF.

The chain links TRBV7-9 to TRBJ1-2, with no clear D. Between the trimmed V and J ends, which lost 1 base and 2 bases, there was a span of 11 bases. Germline loops: CDR1 SEHNR, CDR2 FQNEAQ (reference sequence). The CDR3 is 15 amino acids. The CDR3 region is CASSLGSTGNYGYTF. The CDR3 DNA reads as TGTGCCAGCAGCTTAGGCAGCACGGGGAACTATGGCTACACCTTC.

V gene TRBV2 combines with J gene TRBJ1-1; possible D gene TRBD1, 5 bases. The germline V gene encodes CDR1 SNHLY and CDR2 FYNNEI. The V gene lost 6 bases and the J gene lost 2 bases, with 10 bases spanning the gap. The CDR3 has 13 amino acids. The CDR3 spells CASRLTDNTEAFF. In DNA form, the CDR3 reads TGTGCCAGCAGACTGACAGATAACACTGAAGCTTTCTTT.

The CDR3 DNA is TGCGCCAGCAGCCCCGGGTCCCAGGGACAGATCTACGAGCAGTACTTC. Protein sequence: CASSPGSQGQIYEQYF. The rearrangement uses TRBV23-1 and TRBJ2-5; 7 nucleotides agree with TRBD1. The J call is doubtful: the DNA matches TRBJ2-7 better. TRBV23-1 is sorted into the ORF group, with uncertain function. This CDR3 region has 16 residues.

This chain joins TRBV9 and TRBJ2-3, with D possibly TRBD1 on 5 matching bases. V was shortened by 3 bases and J by 4 bases, with 15 bases between the two germline ends. The CDR3 totals 15 residues. Looked up from germline, CDR1 is SGDLS and CDR2 is YYNGEE. CDR3 nucleotide sequence: TGTGCCAGCAGCGCCCAGGGCCGGGTGGCAGATACGCAGTATTTT. Protein sequence: CASSAQGRVADTQYF.

This chain joins TRBV2 and TRBJ1-1, with TRBD1 identical over 8 bases. The CDR3 runs to 15 residues. V was clipped by 2 bases and J by 5 bases; unmatched bases: 7. The germline CDR1 and CDR2 sequences are SNHLY and FYNNEI. In DNA form, the CDR3 reads TGTGCCAGCAGTGAATTGGGACAGGTGGCGACTGAAGCTTTCTTT. Protein: CASSELGQVATEAFF.